A selection of T cell receptor beta chains follows, all from one sample in a study of OX40 agonist ivuxolimab in advanced cancers. The table came from immunoSEQ multiplex PCR; TCRdb's copy has only in-frame clones and leaves some out. Of 70,000 to 85,000 clones in the sample, 87% were seen once. This material consisted of CD4+ or CD8+ T cells sorted from blood, taken in a trial of the OX40 agonist ivuxolimab. These receptors were obtained from an adult with an advanced solid tumor such as melanoma, head and neck, liver or kidney cancer. CDR3s include the opening cysteine and the closing phenylalanine or tryptophan. A D gene is named only where the DNA matches it firmly. Clone sizes are given selectively: once, few, many, or a class where the clone is expanded.

abundance | j_gene | v_gene | d_gene | CDR3nt | CDR3aa
NA | TRBJ1-4 | TRBV11-2 | NA | TGTGCCAGCAGCCTATCCCCAGCAGCAACTAATGAAAAACTGTTTTTT | CASSLSPAATNEKLFF
NA | TRBJ2-2 | TRBV7-3 | NA | TGTGCCAGCAGCTTAACCGGGAGCTACGCCGGGGAGCTGTTTTTT | CASSLTGSYAGELFF
NA | TRBJ1-1 | TRBV6-6 | NA | TGTGCCAGCAGTTCCGACACAGGCAACCTTGAAGCTTTCTTT | CASSSDTGNLEAFF
NA | TRBJ2-1 | TRBV5-6 | TRBD2 | TGTGCCAGCAGCTCCTTAGCGGGAGGGTACAATGAGCAGTTCTTC | CASSSLAGGYNEQFF
few | TRBJ1-1 | TRBV11-3 | NA | TGTGCCAGCAGCCAAGGGGGAATTAGCAACACTGAAGCTTTCTTT | CASSQGGISNTEAFF
few | TRBJ1-1 | TRBV4-1 | NA | TGCGCCAGCAGCCAAGACGGCATGGGACGGAACACTGAAGCTTTCTTT | CASSQDGMGRNTEAFF
NA | TRBJ2-1 | TRBV25-1 | NA | TGTGCCAGCAGTGGGAATTCCGATGAGCAGTTCTTC | CASSGNSDEQFF
NA | TRBJ2-7 | TRBV7-9 | NA | TGTGCCAGCAGCTTAAAAGCGGAGAGCTCCTACGAGCAGTACTTC | CASSLKAESSYEQYF
once | TRBJ2-7 | TRBV11-1 | NA | TGTGCCAGCAGCGCTCTGGGACGGGACTCCTACGAGCAGTACTTC | CASSALGRDSYEQYF
NA | TRBJ2-3 | TRBV5-5 | NA | TGTGCCAGCAGCCCGCGGGCATCGCCGGAGGATACGCAGTATTTT | CASSPRASPEDTQYF
few | TRBJ1-1 | TRBV30 | NA | TGTGCCTGGAGTGAAGCTTTCTTT | CAWSEAFF